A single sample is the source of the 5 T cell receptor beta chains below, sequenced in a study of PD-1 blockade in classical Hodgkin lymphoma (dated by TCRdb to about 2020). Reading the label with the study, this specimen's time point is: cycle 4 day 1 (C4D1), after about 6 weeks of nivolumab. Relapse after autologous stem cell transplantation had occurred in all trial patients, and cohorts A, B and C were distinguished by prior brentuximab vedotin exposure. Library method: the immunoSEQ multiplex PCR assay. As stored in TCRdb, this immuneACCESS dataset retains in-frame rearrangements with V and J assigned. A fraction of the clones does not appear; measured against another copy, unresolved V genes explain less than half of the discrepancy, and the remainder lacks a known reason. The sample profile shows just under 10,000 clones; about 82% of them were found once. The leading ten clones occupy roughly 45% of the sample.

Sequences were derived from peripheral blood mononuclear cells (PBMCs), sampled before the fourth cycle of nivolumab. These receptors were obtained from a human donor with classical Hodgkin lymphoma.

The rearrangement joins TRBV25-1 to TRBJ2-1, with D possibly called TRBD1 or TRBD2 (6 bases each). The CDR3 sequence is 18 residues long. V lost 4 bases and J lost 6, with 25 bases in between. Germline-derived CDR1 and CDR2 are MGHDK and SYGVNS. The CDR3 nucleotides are TGTGCCAGCAGTGCCTTCCGGGGGCGGAGGTTGACGGTCAATGAGCAGTTCTTC. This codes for CASSAFRGRRLTVNEQFF.

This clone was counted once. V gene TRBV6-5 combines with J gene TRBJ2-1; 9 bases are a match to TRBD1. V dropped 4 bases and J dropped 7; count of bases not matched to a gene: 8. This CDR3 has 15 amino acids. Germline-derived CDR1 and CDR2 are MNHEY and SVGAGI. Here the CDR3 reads CASSSTGQGVNEQFF. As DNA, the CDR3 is TGTGCCAGCAGTTCTACGGGACAGGGTGTTAATGAGCAGTTCTTC.

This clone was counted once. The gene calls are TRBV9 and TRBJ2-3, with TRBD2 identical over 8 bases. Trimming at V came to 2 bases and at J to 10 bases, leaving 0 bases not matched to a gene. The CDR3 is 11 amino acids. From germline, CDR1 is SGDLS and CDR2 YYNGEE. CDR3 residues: CASSVGLAQYF. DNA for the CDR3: TGTGCCAGCAGCGTGGGACTAGCGCAGTATTTT. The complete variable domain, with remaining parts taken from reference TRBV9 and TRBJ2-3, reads DSGVTQTPKHLITATGQRVTLRCSPRSGDLSVYWYQQSLDQGLQFLIQYYNGEERAKGNILERFSAQQFPDLHSELNLSSLELGDSALYFCASSVGLAQYFGPGTRLTVL.

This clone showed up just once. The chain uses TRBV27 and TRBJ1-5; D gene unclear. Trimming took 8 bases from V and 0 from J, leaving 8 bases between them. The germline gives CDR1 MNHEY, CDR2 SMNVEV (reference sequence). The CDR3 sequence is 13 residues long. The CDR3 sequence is CASGPYSNQPQHF. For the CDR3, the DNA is TGTGCCAGCGGACCTTATAGCAATCAGCCCCAGCATTTT.

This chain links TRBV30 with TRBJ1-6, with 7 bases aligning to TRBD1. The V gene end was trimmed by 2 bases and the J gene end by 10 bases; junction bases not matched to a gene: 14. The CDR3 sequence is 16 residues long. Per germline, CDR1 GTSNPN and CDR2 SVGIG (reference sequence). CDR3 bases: TGTGCCTGGAGTAAGTCAAGGACAGGAATTGAATCACCCCTCCACTTT. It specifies CAWSKSRTGIESPLHF.